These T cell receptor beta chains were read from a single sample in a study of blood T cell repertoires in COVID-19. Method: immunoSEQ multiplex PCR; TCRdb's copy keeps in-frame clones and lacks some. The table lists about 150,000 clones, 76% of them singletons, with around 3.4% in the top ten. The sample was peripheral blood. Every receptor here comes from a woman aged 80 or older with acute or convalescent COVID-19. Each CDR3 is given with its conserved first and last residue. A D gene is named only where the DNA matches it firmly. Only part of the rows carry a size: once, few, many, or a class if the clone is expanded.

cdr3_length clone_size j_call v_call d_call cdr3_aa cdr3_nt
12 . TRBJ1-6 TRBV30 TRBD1 CAWDRARSPLHF TGTGCCTGGGACAGGGCTAGATCACCCCTCCACTTT
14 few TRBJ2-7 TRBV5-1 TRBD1 CASSLGTGGFEQYF TGCGCCAGCAGCCTCGGGACAGGGGGCTTTGAGCAGTACTTC
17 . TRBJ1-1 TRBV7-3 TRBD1 CASSRTGRVVQNTEAFF TGTGCCAGCAGCCGGACAGGCAGGGTAGTGCAGAACACTGAAGCTTTCTTT
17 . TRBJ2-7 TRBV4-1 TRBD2 CASSQGEKRGGLGEQYF TGCGCCAGCAGCCAAGGGGAGAAGCGCGGGGGGTTGGGCGAGCAGTACTTC
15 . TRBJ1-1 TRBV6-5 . CASTRPGQPNTEAFF TGTGCCAGCACGAGACCGGGACAACCGAACACTGAAGCTTTCTTT
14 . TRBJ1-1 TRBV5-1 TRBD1 CASRPQGSNTEAFF TGCGCCAGCAGACCACAGGGGTCGAACACTGAAGCTTTCTTT
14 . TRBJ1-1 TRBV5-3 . CARSSPQGMTEAFF TGTGCCAGAAGCTCCCCCCAGGGGATGACTGAAGCTTTCTTT
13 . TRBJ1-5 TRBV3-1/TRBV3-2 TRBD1 CASGDRLDQPQHF TGTGCCAGCGGGGACAGACTAGATCAGCCCCAGCATTTT
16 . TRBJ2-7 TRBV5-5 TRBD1 CASSSTSQGLRNEQYF TGTGCCAGCAGTTCAACTTCACAGGGGTTAAGAAACGAGCAGTACTTC
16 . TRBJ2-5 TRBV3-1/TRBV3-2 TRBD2 CASSPTVGRGGETQYF TGTGCCAGCAGCCCAACTGTAGGACGGGGGGGGGAGACCCAGTACTTC
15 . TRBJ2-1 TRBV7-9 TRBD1 CASSLRQGSYNEQFF TGTGCCAGCAGCCTGAGACAGGGCAGCTACAATGAGCAGTTCTTC
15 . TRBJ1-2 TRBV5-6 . CASSLAGVEGYGYTF TGTGCCAGCAGCTTAGCAGGGGTTGAGGGCTATGGCTACACCTTC
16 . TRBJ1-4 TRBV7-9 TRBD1 CASSLGQGATNEKLFF TGTGCCAGCAGCTTAGGACAGGGGGCAACTAATGAAAAACTGTTTTTT
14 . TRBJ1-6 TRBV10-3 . CASSPGENNSPLHF TGTGCTTCATCCCCGGGTGAGAATAATTCACCCCTCCACTTT
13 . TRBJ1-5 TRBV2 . CASSSRQNQPQHF TGTGCCAGCAGTTCTCGACAGAATCAGCCCCAGCATTTT
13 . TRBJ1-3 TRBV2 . CASMRDSGNTIYF TGTGCCAGCATGCGGGACTCTGGAAACACCATATATTTT
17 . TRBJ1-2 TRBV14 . CASSQDLGQQSPYGYTF TGTGCCAGCAGCCAAGATCTAGGACAGCAGAGCCCCTATGGCTACACCTTC
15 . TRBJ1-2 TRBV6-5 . CASSSRLLGAYGYTF TGTGCCAGCAGTTCCAGGCTTCTGGGAGCCTATGGCTACACCTTC
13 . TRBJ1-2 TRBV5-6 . CASSFPGRGGYTF TGTGCCAGCAGCTTCCCGGGCCGGGGAGGCTACACCTTC
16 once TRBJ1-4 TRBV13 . CASSLVRGTGNEKLFF TGTGCCAGCAGCTTAGTCCGGGGTACCGGTAATGAAAAACTGTTTTTT
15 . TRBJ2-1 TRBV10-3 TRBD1 CAISETGGALDEQFF TGTGCCATCAGTGAGACAGGGGGCGCTTTGGATGAGCAGTTCTTC
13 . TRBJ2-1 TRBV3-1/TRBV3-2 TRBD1 CASSHGQVYEQFF TGTGCCAGCAGCCACGGACAGGTTTACGAGCAGTTCTTC